The rows below give T cell receptor beta chains drawn from one sample of a study of CXCR3 chemokines and chemotherapy response in bladder cancer. Each CDR3 protein gets one entry after TCRdb re-called the PCR reads with MiXCR. Among 1,500 to 2,000 distinct CDR3 sequences listed, less than 25% were seen once. The biological material was taken from a patient whose treatment included neoadjuvant chemotherapy. The source of these receptors is a human donor with bladder cancer that did not respond to neoadjuvant chemotherapy. Each CDR3 is given with its conserved first and last residue. A D gene is named only where the DNA matches it firmly. Size is omitted from some rows. Given values are once, few, many or a class for expanded clones.

size: .; J: TRBJ2-7; V: TRBV11-2; D: TRBD1; CDR3: CASSFLKGAYLEQYF; DNA: TGTGCCAGCAGCTTTTTAAAGGGGGCCTATCTCGAGCAGTACTTC
size: medium-sized; J: TRBJ2-7; V: TRBV5-5; D: .; CDR3: CASSLWGEQYF; DNA: TGTGCCAGCAGCTTGTGGGGCGAGCAGTACTTC
size: medium-sized; J: TRBJ1-6; V: TRBV12-3/TRBV12-4; D: TRBD1; CDR3: CASSRQGNSPLHF; DNA: TGTGCCAGCAGTCGACAGGGGAATTCACCCCTCCACTTT
size: medium-sized; J: TRBJ1-3; V: TRBV12-3/TRBV12-4; D: .; CDR3: CASSLSRARSGNTIYF; DNA: TGTGCCAGCAGTTTAAGTAGGGCTAGATCTGGAAACACCATATATTTT
size: many; J: TRBJ2-7; V: TRBV18; D: TRBD2; CDR3: CASSPPSSGGLYYEQYF; DNA: TGTGCCAGCTCACCACCGTCTAGCGGGGGGCTCTACTACGAGCAGTACTTC
size: many; J: TRBJ2-5; V: TRBV11-2; D: .; CDR3: CASSLAPPGAQETQYF; DNA: TGTGCCAGCAGCTTAGCACCCCCCGGCGCCCAGGAGACCCAGTACTTC
size: .; J: TRBJ2-5; V: TRBV6-5; D: TRBD2; CDR3: CASSYRGPGLPPETQYF; DNA: TGTGCCAGCAGTTACCGGGGACCGGGACTACCCCCCGAGACCCAGTACTTC
size: .; J: TRBJ2-1; V: TRBV7-3; D: TRBD2; CDR3: CASRLTSGAYNEQFF; DNA: TGTGCCAGCAGATTGACTAGCGGGGCGTACAATGAGCAGTTCTTC
size: .; J: TRBJ2-5; V: TRBV18; D: TRBD2; CDR3: CASSPGTSGETQYF; DNA: TGTGCCAGCTCACCTGGGACTAGCGGTGAGACCCAGTACTTC
size: medium-sized; J: TRBJ1-1; V: TRBV9; D: .; CDR3: CASSLQMNTEAFF; DNA: TGTGCCAGCTCGCTTCAGATGAACACTGAAGCTTTCTTT
size: medium-sized; J: TRBJ2-7; V: TRBV6-1; D: .; CDR3: CASSFNRYEQYF; DNA: TGTGCCAGCAGTTTTAACAGATACGAGCAGTACTTC
size: few; J: TRBJ1-1; V: TRBV12-3/TRBV12-4; D: .; CDR3: CASSMVEGTEAFF; DNA: TGTGCCAGCAGTATGGTTGAGGGCACTGAAGCTTTCTTT
size: medium-sized; J: TRBJ1-1; V: TRBV12-3/TRBV12-4; D: .; CDR3: CASTQRRSGTEAFF; DNA: TGTGCCAGCACTCAAAGGAGATCGGGCACTGAAGCTTTCTTT
size: medium-sized; J: TRBJ1-3; V: TRBV6-5; D: TRBD1; CDR3: CASSLGQANSGNTIYF; DNA: TGTGCCAGCAGCCTCGGACAGGCCAACTCTGGAAACACCATATATTTT
size: many; J: TRBJ2-3; V: TRBV11-2; D: .; CDR3: CASSLWGGTDTQYF; DNA: TGTGCCAGCAGCTTGTGGGGCGGCACAGATACGCAGTATTTT
size: .; J: TRBJ2-3; V: TRBV7-9; D: TRBD2; CDR3: CASSIGTSGGAGDTQYF; DNA: TGTGCCAGCAGCATCGGAACTAGCGGGGGGGCAGGAGATACGCAGTATTTT
size: .; J: TRBJ2-5; V: TRBV19; D: TRBD2; CDR3: CASSMTSGGRETQYF; DNA: TGTGCCAGTAGTATGACTAGCGGGGGAAGGGAGACCCAGTACTTC
size: many; J: TRBJ2-6; V: TRBV19; D: TRBD1; CDR3: CASSIGTAGANVLTF; DNA: TGTGCCAGTAGTATCGGGACAGCTGGGGCCAACGTCCTGACTTTC
size: few; J: TRBJ2-2; V: TRBV5-1; D: TRBD1; CDR3: CASSEDRGTGELFF; DNA: TGCGCCAGCAGCGAAGACAGGGGTACCGGGGAGCTGTTTTTT
size: many; J: TRBJ1-2; V: TRBV20-1; D: .; CDR3: CSFHDGQGLGYTF; DNA: TGCAGTTTTCATGACGGGCAGGGCCTTGGCTACACCTTC
size: .; J: TRBJ2-3; V: TRBV19; D: TRBD2; CDR3: CASSMTSGGSDTQYF; DNA: TGTGCCAGTAGTATGACTAGCGGGGGGTCAGATACGCAGTATTTT
size: many; J: TRBJ2-3; V: TRBV20-1; D: .; CDR3: CSGREGGPNTQYF; DNA: TGCAGTGGTAGGGAAGGGGGACCAAATACGCAGTATTTT